What follows are 24 T cell receptor beta chains derived from one specimen sequenced in a study of T cells in Graves' hyperthyroidism and ophthalmopathy. RNA transcripts served as the template for amplifying TCR beta CDR3 regions. With the HTBI primer set, the TCR CDR3 went through a first round of RT-PCR. TCRdb analysed the multiplex PCR reads with MiXCR anew, one entry per CDR3 protein. The profile shows 350,000 or so distinct CDR3 sequences, 21% of them singletons. The specimen was blood. The receptors shown here come from a woman in her 50s with Graves' hyperthyroidism.

This clonotype was counted only a few times. This sequence joins TRBV6-1 and TRBJ2-1; D tentatively fits TRBD1 or TRBD2 (5 bases each). Germline CDR1 and CDR2: MNHNS and SASEGT. V lost 6 bases to trimming and J lost 5 bases, with 17 bases between them. CDR3 length: 15 amino acids. CDR3 loop: CASRSGTYTNNEQFF. DNA for the CDR3: TGTGCCAGCAGATCCGGGACCTACACCAACAATGAGCAGTTCTTC.

The genes are TRBV20-1 and TRBJ1-2, with D possibly being TRBD1 (6 bases). Germline V gene data show CDR1 as DFQATT and CDR2 as SNEGSKA (reference sequence). This CDR3 region has 13 residues. Trimming removed 6 bases from V and 5 bases from J, with 16 bases in between. The CDR3 reads CSALRGKRYGYTF. As DNA, the CDR3 is TGCAGTGCCCTGAGGGGGAAGAGGTATGGCTACACCTTC.

This clonotype has a count of ten or more. This chain uses TRBV28 with TRBJ2-6, with D maybe TRBD2 (6 bases). CDR3 length equals 15 residues. Germline lookup yields CDR1 MDHEN and CDR2 SYDVKM. Trimming stripped 3 bases from V and 0 bases from J, with 6 bases between. The CDR3 spells CASSLGGSGANVLTF. In DNA form, the CDR3 reads TGTGCCAGCAGTTTGGGGGGCTCTGGGGCCAACGTCCTGACTTTC.

The chain carries TRBV12-3 or TRBV12-4 and TRBJ2-3, with TRBD2 as a possible D gene (5 bases). V lost 5 bases, J lost 2 bases, and 17 bases lay in between. The length of the CDR3 is 16 residues. The CDR3 region is CASSTRGQLYTDTQYF. In nucleotides, the CDR3 is TGTGCCAGCAGTACCAGAGGGCAGTTATACACAGATACGCAGTATTTT.

This clonotype has ten or more counts. The rearrangement uses TRBV28 and TRBJ2-5, with 11 bases aligning to TRBD2. V shed 6 bases and J 1 base; nucleotides not matched to a gene: 13. The germline CDR1 and CDR2 sequences are MDHEN and SYDVKM. This CDR3 is 18 amino acids long. CDR3 DNA sequence: TGTGCCAGCAGGCGGAGTTACCTAGCGGGGGGCCGCCAAGAGACCCAGTACTTC. Its protein product is CASRRSYLAGGRQETQYF.

This clonotype has a count of ten or more. V usage is TRBV6-1 and J usage is TRBJ2-3, with D possibly matching TRBD2 (6 bases). V lost 4 bases and J lost 0, with 14 bases in between. CDR1 is MNHNS, CDR2 SASEGT, per germline. The CDR3 contains 16 residues. The CDR3 here is CASSGGGTSSTDTQYF. The CDR3 nucleotides are TGTGCCAGCAGTGGGGGCGGGACTTCTAGCACAGATACGCAGTATTTT.

This clonotype was counted at least ten times. J is TRBJ2-3 and V is TRBV11-2, with 8 bases that match TRBD2. This CDR3 spans 19 amino acids. V trimming: 6 bases; J trimming: 5 bases; junction bases outside the gene matches: 22. Germline loops: CDR1 SGHAT, CDR2 FQNNGV. The CDR3 region has the DNA TGTGCCAGCAGGTCCTTAAGGCGGGAGGAGGGCCGGATTAGAGATACGCAGTATTTT. This gives the protein CASRSLRREEGRIRDTQYF.

The genes are TRBV19 and TRBJ1-6, with D possibly TRBD1 on 5 matching bases. Trimming removed 2 bases from V and 7 bases from J, with 9 bases in between. Per the germline V gene, CDR1 is LNHDA and CDR2 is SQIVND (reference sequence). The CDR3 runs to 14 residues. CDR3 loop: CASSIQGGNSPLHF. The DNA for the CDR3 is TGTGCCAGTAGTATACAGGGTGGCAATTCACCCCTCCACTTT.

This clonotype was picked up many times. The genes are TRBV7-9 and TRBJ2-2, with TRBD1 matching 7 bases. CDR3 length: 16 amino acids. Germline CDR1 reads SEHNR; CDR2 reads FQNEAQ (reference sequence). V lost 3 bases to trimming and J lost 0 bases; unmatched junction nucleotides: 4. CDR3: CASSFYGTANTGELFF. The CDR3 DNA sequence: TGTGCCAGCAGCTTTTACGGGACAGCGAACACCGGGGAGCTGTTTTTT.

The rearrangement uses TRBV18 and TRBJ2-1; maybe TRBD1 (5 bases). V was clipped by 4 bases and J by 5 bases, with 9 bases between them. The CDR3 runs to 13 residues. From germline, CDR1 is KGHSH and CDR2 LQKENI. DNA for the CDR3: TGTGCCAGCTCACAAGGCAGGGACAATGAGCAGTTCTTC. It encodes CASSQGRDNEQFF. Variable domain in full (rest from reference TRBV18 and TRBJ2-1): NAGVMQNPRHLVRRRGQEARLRCSPMKGHSHVYWYRQLPEEGLKFMVYLQKENIIDESGMPKERFSAEFPKEGPSILRIQQVVRGDSAAYFCASSQGRDNEQFFGPGTRLTVL.

The CDR3 region is CASSLAPDWYNEQFF. The CDR3, as DNA: TGTGCCAGCAGCTTAGCCCCGGACTGGTACAATGAGCAGTTCTTC. V is TRBV7-9 and J is TRBJ2-1; TRBD2 is a possible D gene (5 bases). Germline-derived CDR1 and CDR2 are SEHNR and FQNEAQ (reference sequence). V was clipped by 0 bases and J by 4 bases, with 10 bases between them. This CDR3 has 15 residues. Using reference TRBV7-9 and TRBJ2-1 for the parts outside the CDR3, the full variable domain is DTGVSQNPRHKITKRGQNVTFRCDPISEHNRLYWYRQTLGQGPEFLTYFQNEAQLEKSRLLSDRFSAERPKGSFSTLEIQRTEQGDSAMYLCASSLAPDWYNEQFFGPGTRLTVL.

This clonotype was seen ten or more times. V and J are TRBV5-1 and TRBJ1-2; 9 bases fit TRBD1. V shed 4 bases and J 7 bases; nucleotides not matched to a gene: 14. The germline CDR1 and CDR2 sequences are SGHRS and YFSETQ. CDR3 size: 16 residues. The CDR3 region is CASSREVGTGLSGYTF. The CDR3 DNA sequence: TGCGCCAGCAGCCGGGAGGTCGGGACAGGGTTAAGTGGCTACACCTTC.

The chain joins TRBV20-1 to TRBJ2-3; unclear D gene. With 5 bases removed from V and 0 bases from J, the gap between germline ends came to 12 bases. The CDR3 sequence is 14 residues long. In germline, CDR1 is DFQATT, CDR2 SNEGSKA (reference sequence). CDR3 nucleotides: TGCAGTGCTCCGGCGGCAGCTAGCACAGATACGCAGTATTTT. Its translation: CSAPAAASTDTQYF.

The rearrangement links TRBV20-1 to TRBJ2-1, with 9 bases that match TRBD2. This CDR3 is 15 amino acids long. Germline loops: CDR1 DFQATT, CDR2 SNEGSKA (reference sequence). V dropped 3 bases and J dropped 3; count of bases not matched to a gene: 6. For the CDR3, the DNA is TGCAGTGCTAGCCCCGGGACTAGCCTCTACAATGAGCAGTTCTTC. Its translation: CSASPGTSLYNEQFF.

This clonotype was observed at least ten times. V usage is TRBV30 and J usage is TRBJ2-5; D unresolved. Trimming removed 0 bases from V and 4 bases from J, with 6 bases in between. The length of the CDR3 is 12 residues. Germline CDR1 is GTSNPN and CDR2 is SVGIG (reference sequence). For the CDR3, the DNA is TGTGCCTGGAGTGTACTGTCAGAGACCCAGTACTTC. Protein: CAWSVLSETQYF.

The chain links TRBV11-2 to TRBJ2-7; 9 positions match TRBD1. The CDR3 is 15 amino acids. CDR1 and CDR2 (germline): SGHAT, FQNNGV. Trimming took 0 bases from V and 6 from J; bases not matched to a gene: 6. CDR3 coding DNA: TGTGCCAGCAGCTTAGATAGGGGACAGGGAGGCGAGCAGTACTTC. Its protein is CASSLDRGQGGEQYF.

The gene calls are TRBV20-1 and TRBJ2-7, with 10 bases fitting TRBD2. The ends lost 2 bases at V and 3 bases at J; junction bases unmatched: 7. CDR3 size: 15 residues. Germline V gene sequence: CDR1 DFQATT, CDR2 SNEGSKA (reference sequence). CDR3 DNA sequence: TGCAGTGCTAGATCTCTAGCGGGGGCCTTCTACGAGCAGTACTTC. It is translated as CSARSLAGAFYEQYF.

In its sample, this clonotype was seen many times. The rearrangement joins TRBV2 to TRBJ2-5, with TRBD1 matching 7 bases. V gave up 8 bases and J gave up 2 bases; unmatched junction bases: 11. The V gene's germline CDR1 is SNHLY and CDR2 FYNNEI. This CDR3 has 15 amino acids. The CDR3 DNA sequence: TGTGCCAGCTGCGACAGGGCCACGCTACAAGAGACCCAGTACTTC. Translated: CASCDRATLQETQYF.

This clonotype was picked up many times. This chain joins TRBV7-9 and TRBJ1-5; D remains unclear. V was trimmed by 2 bases and J by 9 bases, leaving 5 bases between them. This CDR3 contains 11 residues. CDR1 and CDR2 from the germline V gene are SEHNR and FQNEAQ (reference sequence). The CDR3 region has the DNA TGTGCCAGCAGCTTAACCGGGCCCCAGCATTTT. Translated, it gives CASSLTGPQHF.

This clonotype was detected ten times or more. The chain is built from TRBV10-3 and TRBJ2-7; D gene unclear. Trimming cost V 2 bases and J 5 bases, with 10 bases left between them. Per the germline V gene, CDR1 is ENHRY and CDR2 is SYGVKD. The CDR3 length is 13 residues. In DNA form, the CDR3 reads TGTGCCATCAGTGAGGCGGTCCAGAACGAGCAGTACTTC. Residues: CAISEAVQNEQYF.

A few counts support this clonotype. The CDR3 protein is CASSRTGTIPSTDTQYF. The CDR3 DNA reads TGCGCCAGCTCACGGACAGGGACAATCCCTAGCACAGATACGCAGTATTTT. This rearrangement joins TRBV5-1 to TRBJ2-3; 8 nucleotides agree with TRBD1. The CDR3 contains 17 residues. The germline V gene encodes CDR1 SGHRS and CDR2 YFSETQ. V was pared by 7 bases and J by 0 bases, with 13 bases of the junction left unmatched. Variable domain in full (rest from reference TRBV5-1 and TRBJ2-3): KAGVTQTPRYLIKTRGQQVTLSCSPISGHRSVSWYQQTPGQGLQFLFEYFSETQRNKGNFPGRFSGRQFSNSRSEMNVSTLELGDSALYLCASSRTGTIPSTDTQYFGPGTRLTVL.

This chain links TRBV28 with TRBJ2-7, with 8 bases lining up with TRBD1. CDR3 size: 12 residues. CDR1 MDHEN and CDR2 SYDVKM come from the germline V gene. Germline trimming cut 6 bases from V and 5 bases from J; bases unmatched to any gene: 3. In DNA, the CDR3 is TGTGCCAGCAGGGAGACAGGGGACGAGCAGTACTTC. It is translated as CASRETGDEQYF. Looking up the rest from reference TRBV28 and TRBJ2-7 gives the full variable domain: DVKVTQSSRYLVKRTGEKVFLECVQDMDHENMFWYRQDPGLGLRLIYFSYDVKMKEKGDIPEGYSVSREKKERFSLILESASTNQTSMYLCASRETGDEQYFGPGTRLTVT.

The sample holds many counts of this clonotype. The chain couples TRBV20-1 to TRBJ2-1; D not resolved. Germline V gene lookup returns CDR1 DFQATT and CDR2 SNEGSKA (reference sequence). The V gene lost 4 bases and the J gene lost 12 bases, with 13 bases spanning the gap. This CDR3 has 11 amino acids. The CDR3 sequence: CSAKGLPGQFF. The DNA of the CDR3 is TGCAGTGCTAAGGGCCTCCCAGGGCAGTTCTTC.

This clonotype has just a few counts. Germline is not matched at one junction end, which may reflect a read error. The V and J genes are TRBV5-1 and TRBJ2-6; 7 bases agree with TRBD1. The CDR3 loop spans 18 amino acids. The germline CDR1 and CDR2 sequences are SGHRS and YFSETQ. The CDR3 DNA is TGCGCCAGCAGTTTGGGGCTAACAGGGGACGCTGGGGCCAACGTCCTGACTTTC. Its translation is CASSLGLTGDAGANVLTF.